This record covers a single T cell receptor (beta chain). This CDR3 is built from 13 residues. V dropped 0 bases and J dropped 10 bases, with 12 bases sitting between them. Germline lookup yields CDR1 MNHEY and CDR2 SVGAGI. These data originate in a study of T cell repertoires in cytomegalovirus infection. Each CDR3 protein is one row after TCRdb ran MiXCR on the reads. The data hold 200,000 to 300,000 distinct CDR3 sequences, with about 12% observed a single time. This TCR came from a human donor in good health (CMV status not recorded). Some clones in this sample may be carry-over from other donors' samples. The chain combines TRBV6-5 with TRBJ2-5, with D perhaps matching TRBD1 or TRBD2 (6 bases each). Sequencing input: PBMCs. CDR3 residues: CASSYSRLGGQYF. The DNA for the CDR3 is TGTGCCAGCAGTTACTCCCGACTAGGGGGCCAGTACTTC.